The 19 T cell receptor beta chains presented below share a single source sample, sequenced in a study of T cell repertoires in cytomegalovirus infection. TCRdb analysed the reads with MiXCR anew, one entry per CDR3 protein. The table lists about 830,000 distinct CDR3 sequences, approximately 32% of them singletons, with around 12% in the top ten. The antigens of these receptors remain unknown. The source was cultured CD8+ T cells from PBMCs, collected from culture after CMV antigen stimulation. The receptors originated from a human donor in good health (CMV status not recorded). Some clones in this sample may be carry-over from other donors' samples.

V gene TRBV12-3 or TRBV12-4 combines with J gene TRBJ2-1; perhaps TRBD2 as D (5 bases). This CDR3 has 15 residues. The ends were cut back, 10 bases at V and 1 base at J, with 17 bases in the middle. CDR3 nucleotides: TGTGCCAACACCCACGGTGGGGAGTCCTACAATGAGCAGTTCTTC. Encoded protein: CANTHGGESYNEQFF.

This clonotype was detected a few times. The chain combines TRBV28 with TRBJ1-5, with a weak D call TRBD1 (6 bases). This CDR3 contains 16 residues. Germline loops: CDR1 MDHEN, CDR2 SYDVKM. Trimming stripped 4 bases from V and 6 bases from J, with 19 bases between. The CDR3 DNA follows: TGTGCCAGCAGTTCCCCGGAGGAGGGGGGGGGTCAGCCCCAGCATTTT. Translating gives CASSSPEEGGGQPQHF.

This CDR3 reads CASSYTSGSYEQYF. DNA for the CDR3: TGTGCCAGCAGTTACACTAGCGGGTCCTACGAGCAGTACTTC. The V and J genes are TRBV6-5 and TRBJ2-7; TRBD2 matches 9 bases. The junction had 0 bases not matched to a gene; V was cut back by 2 bases and J by 1 base. This CDR3 contains 14 residues. In germline, CDR1 is MNHEY, CDR2 SVGAGI.

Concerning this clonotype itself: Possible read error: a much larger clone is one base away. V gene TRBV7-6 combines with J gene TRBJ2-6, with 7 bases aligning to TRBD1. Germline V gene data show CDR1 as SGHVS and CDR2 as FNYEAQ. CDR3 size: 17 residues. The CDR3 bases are TGTGCCAGCAGGCTCCGGGACAGTTTCTCTGGGGCCAACGTCCTGCCTTTC. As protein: CASRLRDSFSGANVLPF. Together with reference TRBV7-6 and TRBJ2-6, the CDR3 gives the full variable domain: GAGVSQSPRYKVTKRGQDVALRCDPISGHVSLYWYRQALGQGPEFLTYFNYEAQQDKSGLPNDRFSAERPEGSISTLTIQRTEQRDSAMYRCASRLRDSFSGANVLPFGAGSRLTVL.

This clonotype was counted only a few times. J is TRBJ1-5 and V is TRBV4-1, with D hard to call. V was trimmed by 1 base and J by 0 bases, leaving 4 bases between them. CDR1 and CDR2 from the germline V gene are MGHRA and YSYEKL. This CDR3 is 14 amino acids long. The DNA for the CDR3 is TGCGCCAGCAGCCAAGTAGGTAGCAATCAGCCCCAGCATTTT. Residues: CASSQVGSNQPQHF.

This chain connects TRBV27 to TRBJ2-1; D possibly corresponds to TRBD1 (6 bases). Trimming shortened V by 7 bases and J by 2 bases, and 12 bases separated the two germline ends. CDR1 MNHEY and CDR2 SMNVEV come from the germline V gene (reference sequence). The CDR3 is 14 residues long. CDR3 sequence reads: CASTTGTPYNEQFF. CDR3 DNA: TGTGCCAGCACCACCGGGACACCCTACAATGAGCAGTTCTTC.

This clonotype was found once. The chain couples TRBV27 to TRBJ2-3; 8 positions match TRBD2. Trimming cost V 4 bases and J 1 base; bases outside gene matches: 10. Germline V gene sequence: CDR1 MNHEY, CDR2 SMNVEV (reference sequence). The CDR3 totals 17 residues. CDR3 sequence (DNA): TGTGCCAGCAGTTCCCGCGGGGGGCTCTTTGGCACAGATACGCAGTATTTT. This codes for CASSSRGGLFGTDTQYF.

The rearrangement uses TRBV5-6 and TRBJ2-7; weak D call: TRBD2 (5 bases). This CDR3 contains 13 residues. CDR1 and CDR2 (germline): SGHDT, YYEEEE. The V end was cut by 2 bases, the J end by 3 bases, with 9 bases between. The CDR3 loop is CASSFGNFYEQYV. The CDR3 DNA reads TGTGCCAGCAGCTTCGGGAACTTCTACGAGCAGTACGTC.

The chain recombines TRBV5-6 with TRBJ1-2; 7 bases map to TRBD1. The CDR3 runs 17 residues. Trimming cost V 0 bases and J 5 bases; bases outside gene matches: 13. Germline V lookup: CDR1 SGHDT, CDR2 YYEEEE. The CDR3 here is CASSLGALPTGKYGYTF. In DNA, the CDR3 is TGTGCCAGCAGCTTGGGGGCCCTCCCGACAGGGAAATATGGCTACACCTTC.

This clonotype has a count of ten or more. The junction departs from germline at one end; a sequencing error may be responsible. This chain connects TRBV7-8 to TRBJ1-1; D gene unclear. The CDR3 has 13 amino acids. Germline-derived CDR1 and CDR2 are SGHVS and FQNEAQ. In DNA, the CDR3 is TGTGCCAGCAGCTTAGGTTCCCTAACTGAGGCTTTCTTT. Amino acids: CASSLGSLTEAFF.

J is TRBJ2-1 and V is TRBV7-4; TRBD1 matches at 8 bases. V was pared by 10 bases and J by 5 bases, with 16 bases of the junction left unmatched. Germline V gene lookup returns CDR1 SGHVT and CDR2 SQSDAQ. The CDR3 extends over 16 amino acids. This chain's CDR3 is CANGKGAGGVNNEQFF. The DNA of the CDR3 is TGTGCCAACGGAAAGGGGGCAGGGGGCGTAAACAATGAGCAGTTCTTC.

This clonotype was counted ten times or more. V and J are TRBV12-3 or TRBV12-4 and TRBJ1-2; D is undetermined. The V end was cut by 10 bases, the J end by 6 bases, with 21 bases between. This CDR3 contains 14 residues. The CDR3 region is CAIRPSAHEHGYTF. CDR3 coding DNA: TGTGCCATCAGACCCTCAGCGCACGAGCATGGCTACACCTTC.

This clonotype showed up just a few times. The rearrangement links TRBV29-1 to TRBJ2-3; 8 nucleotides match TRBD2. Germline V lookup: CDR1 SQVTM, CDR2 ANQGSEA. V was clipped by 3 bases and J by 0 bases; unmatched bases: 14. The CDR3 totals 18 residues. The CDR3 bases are TGCAGCGTTGAGGGGGCCCTTAGCGGGGCTTCTAGCACAGATACGCAGTATTTT. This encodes CSVEGALSGASSTDTQYF.

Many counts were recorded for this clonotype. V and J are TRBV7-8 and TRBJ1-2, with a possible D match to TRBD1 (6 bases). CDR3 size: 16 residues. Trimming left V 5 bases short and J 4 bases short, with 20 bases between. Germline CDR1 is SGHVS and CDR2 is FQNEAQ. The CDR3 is CASSLETGKILYGYTF. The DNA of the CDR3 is TGTGCCAGCAGCCTAGAAACAGGGAAAATACTCTATGGCTACACCTTC.

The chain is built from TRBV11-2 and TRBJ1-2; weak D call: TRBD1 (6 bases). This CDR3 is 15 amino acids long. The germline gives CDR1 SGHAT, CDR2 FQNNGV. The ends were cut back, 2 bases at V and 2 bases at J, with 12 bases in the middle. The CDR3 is CASSLSGARNYGYTF. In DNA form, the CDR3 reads TGTGCCAGCAGCTTATCAGGGGCGCGGAACTATGGCTACACCTTC.

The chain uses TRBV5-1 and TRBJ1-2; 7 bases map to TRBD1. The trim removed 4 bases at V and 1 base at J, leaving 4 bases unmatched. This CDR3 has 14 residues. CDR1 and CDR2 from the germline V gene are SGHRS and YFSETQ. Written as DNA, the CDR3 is TGCGCCAGCAGCCCCGGGACAGATAACTATGGCTACACCTTC. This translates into CASSPGTDNYGYTF.

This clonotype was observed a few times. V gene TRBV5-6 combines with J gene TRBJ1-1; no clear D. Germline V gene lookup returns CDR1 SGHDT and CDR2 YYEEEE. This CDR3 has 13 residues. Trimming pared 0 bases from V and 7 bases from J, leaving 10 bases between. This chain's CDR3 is CASSLDEPLEAFF. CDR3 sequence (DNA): TGTGCCAGCAGCTTGGACGAGCCCCTTGAAGCTTTCTTT.

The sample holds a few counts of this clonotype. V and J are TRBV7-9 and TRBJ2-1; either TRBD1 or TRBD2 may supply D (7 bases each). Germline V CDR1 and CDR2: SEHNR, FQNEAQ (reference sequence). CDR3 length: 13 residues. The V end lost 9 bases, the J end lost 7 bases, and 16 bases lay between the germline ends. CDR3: CASSGRDSNEQFF. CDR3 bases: TGTGCCAGTAGCGGGCGGGACAGTAATGAGCAGTTCTTC. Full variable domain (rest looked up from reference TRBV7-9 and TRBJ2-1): DTGVSQNPRHKITKRGQNVTFRCDPISEHNRLYWYRQTLGQGPEFLTYFQNEAQLEKSRLLSDRFSAERPKGSFSTLEIQRTEQGDSAMYLCASSGRDSNEQFFGPGTRLTVL.

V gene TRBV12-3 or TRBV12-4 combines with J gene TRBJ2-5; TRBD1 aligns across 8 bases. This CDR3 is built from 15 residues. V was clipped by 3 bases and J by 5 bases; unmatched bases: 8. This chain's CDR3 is CASSLRQGAMETQYF. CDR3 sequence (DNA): TGTGCCAGCAGTTTGAGGCAGGGGGCGATGGAGACCCAGTACTTC.